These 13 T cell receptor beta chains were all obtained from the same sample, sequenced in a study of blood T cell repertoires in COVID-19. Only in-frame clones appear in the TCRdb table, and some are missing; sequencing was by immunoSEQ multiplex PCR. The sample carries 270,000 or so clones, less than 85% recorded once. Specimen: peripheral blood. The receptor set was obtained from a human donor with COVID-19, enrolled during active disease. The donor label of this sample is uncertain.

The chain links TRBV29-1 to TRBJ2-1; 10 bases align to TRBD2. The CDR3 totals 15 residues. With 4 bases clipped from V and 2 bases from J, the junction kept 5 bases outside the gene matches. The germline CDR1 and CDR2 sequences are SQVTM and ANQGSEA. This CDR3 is CSVVRLAGTYNEQFF. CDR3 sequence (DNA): TGCAGCGTTGTTAGACTAGCGGGTACCTACAATGAGCAGTTCTTC.

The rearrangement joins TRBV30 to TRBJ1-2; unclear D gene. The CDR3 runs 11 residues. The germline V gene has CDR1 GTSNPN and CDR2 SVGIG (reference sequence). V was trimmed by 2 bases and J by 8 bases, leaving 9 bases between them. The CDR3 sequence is CAWSLARGYTF. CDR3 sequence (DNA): TGTGCCTGGAGTTTAGCTCGCGGCTACACCTTC. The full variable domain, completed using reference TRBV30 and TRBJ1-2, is SQTIHQWPATLVQPVGSPLSLECTVEGTSNPNLYWYRQAAGRGLQLLFYSVGIGQISSEVPQNLSASRPQDRQFILSSKKLLLSDSGFYLCAWSLARGYTFGSGTRLTVV.

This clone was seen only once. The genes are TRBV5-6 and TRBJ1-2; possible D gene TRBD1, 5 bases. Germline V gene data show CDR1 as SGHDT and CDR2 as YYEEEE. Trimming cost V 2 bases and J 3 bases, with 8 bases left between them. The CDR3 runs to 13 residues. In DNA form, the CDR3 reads TGTGCCAGCAGCTTAGGGACTGACTATGGCTACACCTTC. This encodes CASSLGTDYGYTF.

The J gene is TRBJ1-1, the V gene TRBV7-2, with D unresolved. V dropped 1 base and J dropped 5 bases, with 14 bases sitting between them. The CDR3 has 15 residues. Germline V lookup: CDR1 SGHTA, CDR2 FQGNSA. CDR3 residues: CASSLDGSRGTEAFF. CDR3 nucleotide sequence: TGTGCCAGCAGCTTAGATGGCAGTAGAGGGACTGAAGCTTTCTTT.

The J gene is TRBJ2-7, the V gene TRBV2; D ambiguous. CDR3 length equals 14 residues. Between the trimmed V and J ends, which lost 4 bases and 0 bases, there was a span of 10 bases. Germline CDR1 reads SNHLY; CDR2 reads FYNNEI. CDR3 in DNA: TGTGCCAGCAGTGTGTTCCAGGACTCCTACGAGCAGTACTTC. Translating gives CASSVFQDSYEQYF.

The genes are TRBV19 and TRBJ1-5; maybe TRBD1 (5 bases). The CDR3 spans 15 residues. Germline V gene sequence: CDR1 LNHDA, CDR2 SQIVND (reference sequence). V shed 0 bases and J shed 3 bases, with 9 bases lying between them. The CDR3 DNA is TGTGCCAGTAGTATAGAACAGGCGTTCAATCAGCCCCAGCATTTT. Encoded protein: CASSIEQAFNQPQHF.

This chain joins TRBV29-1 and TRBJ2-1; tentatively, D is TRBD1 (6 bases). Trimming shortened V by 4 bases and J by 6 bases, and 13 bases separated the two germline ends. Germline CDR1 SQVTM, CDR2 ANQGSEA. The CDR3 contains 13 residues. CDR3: CSVVWTAGNEQFF. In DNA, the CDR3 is TGCAGCGTTGTCTGGACAGCCGGCAATGAGCAGTTCTTC.

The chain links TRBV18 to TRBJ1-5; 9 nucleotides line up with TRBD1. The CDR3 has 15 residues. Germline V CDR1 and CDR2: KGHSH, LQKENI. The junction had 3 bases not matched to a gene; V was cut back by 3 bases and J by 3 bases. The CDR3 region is CASSPGTGINQPQHF. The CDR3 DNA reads TGTGCCAGCTCACCCGGGACAGGGATCAATCAGCCCCAGCATTTT.

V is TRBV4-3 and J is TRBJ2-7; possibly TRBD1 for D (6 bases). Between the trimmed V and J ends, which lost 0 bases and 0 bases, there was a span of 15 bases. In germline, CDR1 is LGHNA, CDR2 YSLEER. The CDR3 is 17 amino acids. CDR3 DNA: TGCGCCAGCAGCCAAGAGGGGGCAGTTGAAAGCTCCTACGAGCAGTACTTC. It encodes CASSQEGAVESSYEQYF.

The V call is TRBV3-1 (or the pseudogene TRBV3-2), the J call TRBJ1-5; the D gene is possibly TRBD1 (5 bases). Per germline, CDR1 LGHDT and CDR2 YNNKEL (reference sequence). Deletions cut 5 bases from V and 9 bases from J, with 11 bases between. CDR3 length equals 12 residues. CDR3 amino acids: CASSTAQGPQHF. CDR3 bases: TGTGCCAGCAGCACTGCCCAGGGGCCCCAGCATTTT.

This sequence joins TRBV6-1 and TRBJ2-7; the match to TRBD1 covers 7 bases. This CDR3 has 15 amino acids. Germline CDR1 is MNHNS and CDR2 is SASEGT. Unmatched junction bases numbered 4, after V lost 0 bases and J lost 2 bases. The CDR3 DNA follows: TGTGCCAGCAGTGAAGCGAGTGGGACAGCCTACGAGCAGTACTTC. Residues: CASSEASGTAYEQYF.

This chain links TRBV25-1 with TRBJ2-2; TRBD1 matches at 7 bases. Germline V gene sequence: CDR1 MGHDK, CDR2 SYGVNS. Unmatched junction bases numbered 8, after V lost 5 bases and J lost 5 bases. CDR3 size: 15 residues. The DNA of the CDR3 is TGTGCCAGCAGTTCCGGGACAGACGCAACCGGGGAGCTGTTTTTT. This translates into CASSSGTDATGELFF.

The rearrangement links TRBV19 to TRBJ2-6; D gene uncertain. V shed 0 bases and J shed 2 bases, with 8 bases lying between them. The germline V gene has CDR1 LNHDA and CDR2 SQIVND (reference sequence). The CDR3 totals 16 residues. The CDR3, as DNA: TGTGCCAGTAGTATAGATTTGCCAGCTGGGGCCAACGTCCTGACTTTC. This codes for CASSIDLPAGANVLTF. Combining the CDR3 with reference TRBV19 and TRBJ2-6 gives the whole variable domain DGGITQSPKYLFRKEGQNVTLSCEQNLNHDAMYWYRQDPGQGLRLIYYSQIVNDFQKGDIAEGYSVSREKKESFPLTVTSAQKNPTAFYLCASSIDLPAGANVLTFGAGSRLTVL.